This record covers a single T cell receptor beta chain. From germline, CDR1 is LNHNV and CDR2 YYDKDF (reference sequence). This CDR3 has 14 amino acids. V was cut by 5 bases and J by 5 bases, with 13 bases left in between. The data originate from a study of cytomegalovirus exposure and HLA in healthy donors. The PCR ran on 60 Vbeta and 13 Jbeta primers. Libraries were prepared by immunoSEQ multiplex PCR; TCRdb keeps only in-frame clonotypes and omits some of them. Of 100,000 to 150,000 clones in the sample, around 78% were seen once. The TCR originated in a woman aged 40 to 50 in good health and CMV-seronegative. V usage is TRBV15 and J usage is TRBJ2-1, with D possibly matching TRBD2 (6 bases). Sequencing input: PBMCs. The CDR3 DNA follows: TGTGCCACCAGCCCGTCGTGGGGGGACAATGAGCAGTTCTTC. Translating it yields CATSPSWGDNEQFF.